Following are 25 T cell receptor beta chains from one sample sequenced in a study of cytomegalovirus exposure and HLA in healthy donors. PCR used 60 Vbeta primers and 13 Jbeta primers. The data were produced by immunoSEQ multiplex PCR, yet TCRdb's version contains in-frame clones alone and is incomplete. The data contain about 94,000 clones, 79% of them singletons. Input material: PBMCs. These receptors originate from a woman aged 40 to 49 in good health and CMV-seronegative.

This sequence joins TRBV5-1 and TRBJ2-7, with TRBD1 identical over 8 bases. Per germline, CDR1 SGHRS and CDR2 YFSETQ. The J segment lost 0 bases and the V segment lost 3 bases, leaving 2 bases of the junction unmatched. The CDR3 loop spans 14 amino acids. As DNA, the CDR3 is TGCGCCAGCAGCTGGACAGGGAGCTCCTACGAGCAGTACTTC. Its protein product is CASSWTGSSYEQYF.

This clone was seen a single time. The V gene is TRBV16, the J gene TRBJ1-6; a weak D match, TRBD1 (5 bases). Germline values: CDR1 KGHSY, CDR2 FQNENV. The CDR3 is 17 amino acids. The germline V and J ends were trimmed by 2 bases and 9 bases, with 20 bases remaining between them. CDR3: CASSQPGQGFPFSPLHF. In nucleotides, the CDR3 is TGTGCCAGCAGCCAACCCGGGCAGGGTTTTCCTTTTTCACCCCTCCACTTT.

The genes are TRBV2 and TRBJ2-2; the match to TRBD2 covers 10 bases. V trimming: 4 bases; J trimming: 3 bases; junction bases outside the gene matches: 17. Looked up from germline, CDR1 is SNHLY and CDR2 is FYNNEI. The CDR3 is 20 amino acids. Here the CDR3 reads CASSGGRLFQRGGDTGELFF. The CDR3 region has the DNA TGTGCCAGCAGTGGGGGCAGGTTATTTCAGCGGGGGGGCGACACCGGGGAGCTGTTTTTT.

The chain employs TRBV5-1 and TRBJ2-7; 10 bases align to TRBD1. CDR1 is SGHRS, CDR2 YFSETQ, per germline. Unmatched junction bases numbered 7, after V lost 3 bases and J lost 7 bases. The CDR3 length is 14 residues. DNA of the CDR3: TGCGCCAGCAGCTATGGGACAGGGGTGGGTGAGCAGTACTTC. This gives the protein CASSYGTGVGEQYF. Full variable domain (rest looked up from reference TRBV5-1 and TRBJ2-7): KAGVTQTPRYLIKTRGQQVTLSCSPISGHRSVSWYQQTPGQGLQFLFEYFSETQRNKGNFPGRFSGRQFSNSRSEMNVSTLELGDSALYLCASSYGTGVGEQYFGPGTRLTVT.

Here the CDR3 DNA reads TGTGCCAGTAGTCCCGGAATGGCAGGGTCCAGGTTCAGCAATCAGCCCCAGCATTTT. It translates to CASSPGMAGSRFSNQPQHF. V is TRBV19 and J is TRBJ1-5; D possibly corresponds to TRBD1 (5 bases). Germline loops: CDR1 LNHDA, CDR2 SQIVND (reference sequence). The ends were cut back, 5 bases at V and 1 base at J, with 24 bases in the middle. This CDR3 has 19 amino acids.

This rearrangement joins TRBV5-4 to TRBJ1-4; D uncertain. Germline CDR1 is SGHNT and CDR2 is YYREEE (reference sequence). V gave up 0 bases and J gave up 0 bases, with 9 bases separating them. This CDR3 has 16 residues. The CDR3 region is CASSLGQTATNEKLFF. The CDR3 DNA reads TGTGCCAGCAGCTTGGGGCAGACTGCAACTAATGAAAAACTGTTTTTT.

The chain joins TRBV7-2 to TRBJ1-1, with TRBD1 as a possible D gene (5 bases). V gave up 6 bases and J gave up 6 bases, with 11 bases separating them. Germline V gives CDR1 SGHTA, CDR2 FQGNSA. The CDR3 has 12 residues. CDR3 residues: CASRDNSPEAFF. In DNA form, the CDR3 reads TGTGCCAGCAGGGACAATTCCCCTGAAGCTTTCTTT.

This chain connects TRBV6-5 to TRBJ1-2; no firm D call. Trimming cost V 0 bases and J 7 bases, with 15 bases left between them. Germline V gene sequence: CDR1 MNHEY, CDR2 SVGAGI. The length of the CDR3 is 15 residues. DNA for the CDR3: TGTGCCAGCAGTTACTCCCGGGAGGGTCAAGGTGGCTACACCTTC. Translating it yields CASSYSREGQGGYTF.

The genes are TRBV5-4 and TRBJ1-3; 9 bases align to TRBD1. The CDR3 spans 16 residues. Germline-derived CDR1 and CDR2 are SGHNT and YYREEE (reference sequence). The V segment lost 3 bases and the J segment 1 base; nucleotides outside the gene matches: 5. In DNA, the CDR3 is TGTGCCAGCAGCTCGGGACAGGGTCCATCTGGAAACACCATATATTTT. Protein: CASSSGQGPSGNTIYF.

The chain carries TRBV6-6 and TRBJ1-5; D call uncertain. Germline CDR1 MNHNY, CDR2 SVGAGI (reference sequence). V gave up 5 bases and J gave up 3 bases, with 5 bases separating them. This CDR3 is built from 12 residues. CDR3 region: CASSRSNQPQHF. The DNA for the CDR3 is TGTGCCAGCAGTCGGTCCAATCAGCCCCAGCATTTT.

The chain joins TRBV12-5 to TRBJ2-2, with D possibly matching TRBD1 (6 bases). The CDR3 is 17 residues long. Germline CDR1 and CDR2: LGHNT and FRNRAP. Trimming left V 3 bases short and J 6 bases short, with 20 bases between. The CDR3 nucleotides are TGTGCTAGTGGTTTCGGCAAACGACAGGTTGGGGCCGGGGAGCTGTTTTTT. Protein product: CASGFGKRQVGAGELFF.

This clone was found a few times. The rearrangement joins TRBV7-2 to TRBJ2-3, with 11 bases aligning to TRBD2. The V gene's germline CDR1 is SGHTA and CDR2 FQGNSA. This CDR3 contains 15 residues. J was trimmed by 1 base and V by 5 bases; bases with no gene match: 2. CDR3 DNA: TGTGCCAGCAGCGTGACTAGCGGGGGCACAGATACGCAGTATTTT. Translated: CASSVTSGGTDTQYF.

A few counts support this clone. CDR3 sequence reads: CASSEKDFGGELFF. The DNA of the CDR3 is TGTGCCAGCAGTGAAAAGGACTTCGGCGGGGAGCTGTTTTTT. This sequence joins TRBV2 and TRBJ2-2; maybe TRBD2 (5 bases). Trimming pared 2 bases from V and 7 bases from J, leaving 11 bases between. Germline lookup yields CDR1 SNHLY and CDR2 FYNNEI. CDR3 length: 14 amino acids.

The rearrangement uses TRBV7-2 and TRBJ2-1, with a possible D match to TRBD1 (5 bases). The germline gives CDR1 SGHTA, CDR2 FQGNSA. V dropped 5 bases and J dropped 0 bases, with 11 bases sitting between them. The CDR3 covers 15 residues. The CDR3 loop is CASSADIFSYNEQFF. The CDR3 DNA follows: TGTGCCAGCAGCGCGGACATCTTCTCCTACAATGAGCAGTTCTTC.

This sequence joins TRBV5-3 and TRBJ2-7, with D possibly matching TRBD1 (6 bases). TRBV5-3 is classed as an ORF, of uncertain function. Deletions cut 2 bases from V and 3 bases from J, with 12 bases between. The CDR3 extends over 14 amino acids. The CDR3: CARSFRTAHYEQYF. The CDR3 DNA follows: TGTGCCAGAAGCTTCCGGACAGCACACTACGAGCAGTACTTC.

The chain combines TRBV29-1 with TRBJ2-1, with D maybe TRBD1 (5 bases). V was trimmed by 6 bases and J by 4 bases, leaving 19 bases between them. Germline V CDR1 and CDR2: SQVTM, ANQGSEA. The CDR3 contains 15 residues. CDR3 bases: TGCAGCGTCGGTGAACAGGAAGGGGTATACAATGAGCAGTTCTTC. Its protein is CSVGEQEGVYNEQFF.

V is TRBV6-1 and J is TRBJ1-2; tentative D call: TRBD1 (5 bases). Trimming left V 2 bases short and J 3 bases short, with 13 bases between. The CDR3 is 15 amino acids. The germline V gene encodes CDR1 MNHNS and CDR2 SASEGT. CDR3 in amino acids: CASSEQGGLDYGYTF. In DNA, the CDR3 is TGTGCCAGCAGTGAACAGGGAGGGCTAGACTATGGCTACACCTTC.

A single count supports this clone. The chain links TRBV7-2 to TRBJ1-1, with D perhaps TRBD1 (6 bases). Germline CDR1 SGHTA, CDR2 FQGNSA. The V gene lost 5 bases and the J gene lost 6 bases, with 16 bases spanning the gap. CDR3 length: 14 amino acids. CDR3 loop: CASSRQPGVPEAFF. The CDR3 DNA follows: TGTGCCAGCAGCCGTCAACCAGGGGTTCCTGAAGCTTTCTTT.

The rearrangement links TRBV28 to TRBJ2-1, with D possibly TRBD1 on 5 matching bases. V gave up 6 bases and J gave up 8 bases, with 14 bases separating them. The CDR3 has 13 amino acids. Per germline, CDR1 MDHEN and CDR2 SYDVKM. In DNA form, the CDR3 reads TGTGCCAGCAGGACCCAGGGTTTCTATGAGCAGTTCTTC. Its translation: CASRTQGFYEQFF.

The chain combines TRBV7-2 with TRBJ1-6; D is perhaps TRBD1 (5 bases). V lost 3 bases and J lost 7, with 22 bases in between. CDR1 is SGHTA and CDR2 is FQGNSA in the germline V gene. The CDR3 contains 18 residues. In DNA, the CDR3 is TGTGCCAGCAGCTTCGGGCAGGGATGGAGCTCCGTCAATTCACCCCTCCACTTT. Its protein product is CASSFGQGWSSVNSPLHF. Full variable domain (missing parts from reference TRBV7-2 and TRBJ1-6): GAGVSQSPSNKVTEKGKDVELRCDPISGHTALYWYRQSLGQGLEFLIYFQGNSAPDKSGLPSDRFSAERTGGSVSTLTIQRTQQEDSAVYLCASSFGQGWSSVNSPLHFGNGTRLTVT.

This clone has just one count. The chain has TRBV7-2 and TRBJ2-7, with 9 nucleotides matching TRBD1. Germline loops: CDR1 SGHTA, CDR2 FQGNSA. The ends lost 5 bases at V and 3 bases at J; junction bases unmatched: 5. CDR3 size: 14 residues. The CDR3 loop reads CASSHRQGDYEQYF. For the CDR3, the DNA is TGTGCCAGCAGCCACAGACAGGGGGACTACGAGCAGTACTTC.

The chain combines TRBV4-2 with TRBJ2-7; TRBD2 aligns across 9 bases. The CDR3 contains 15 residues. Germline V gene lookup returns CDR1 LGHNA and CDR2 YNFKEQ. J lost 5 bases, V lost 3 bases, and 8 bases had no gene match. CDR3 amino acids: CASSQLSGGLNEQYF. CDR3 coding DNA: TGTGCCAGCAGCCAGCTCAGCGGGGGGTTAAACGAGCAGTACTTC.

The CDR3 DNA is TGTGCCAGCAGCTACGAACAGGGGAGCAATCAGCCCCAGCATTTT. This translates into CASSYEQGSNQPQHF. V and J are TRBV4-2 and TRBJ1-5; TRBD1 agrees at 7 bases. The CDR3 sequence is 15 residues long. Germline-derived CDR1 and CDR2 are LGHNA and YNFKEQ. Trimming removed 5 bases from V and 1 base from J; junction bases left unmatched: 5.

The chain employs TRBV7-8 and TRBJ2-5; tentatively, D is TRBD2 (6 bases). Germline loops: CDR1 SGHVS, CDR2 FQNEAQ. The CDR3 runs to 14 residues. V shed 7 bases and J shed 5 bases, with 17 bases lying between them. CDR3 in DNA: TGTGCCAGCACCCAACGGGGGTCTGGGGAGACCCAGTACTTC. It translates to CASTQRGSGETQYF.

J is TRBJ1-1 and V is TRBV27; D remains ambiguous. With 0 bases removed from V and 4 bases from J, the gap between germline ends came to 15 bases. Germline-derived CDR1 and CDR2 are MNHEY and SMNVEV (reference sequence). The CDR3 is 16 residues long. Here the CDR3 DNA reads TGTGCCAGCAGTTTATCTACATTTGTGGGGAGCACTGAAGCTTTCTTT. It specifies CASSLSTFVGSTEAFF.